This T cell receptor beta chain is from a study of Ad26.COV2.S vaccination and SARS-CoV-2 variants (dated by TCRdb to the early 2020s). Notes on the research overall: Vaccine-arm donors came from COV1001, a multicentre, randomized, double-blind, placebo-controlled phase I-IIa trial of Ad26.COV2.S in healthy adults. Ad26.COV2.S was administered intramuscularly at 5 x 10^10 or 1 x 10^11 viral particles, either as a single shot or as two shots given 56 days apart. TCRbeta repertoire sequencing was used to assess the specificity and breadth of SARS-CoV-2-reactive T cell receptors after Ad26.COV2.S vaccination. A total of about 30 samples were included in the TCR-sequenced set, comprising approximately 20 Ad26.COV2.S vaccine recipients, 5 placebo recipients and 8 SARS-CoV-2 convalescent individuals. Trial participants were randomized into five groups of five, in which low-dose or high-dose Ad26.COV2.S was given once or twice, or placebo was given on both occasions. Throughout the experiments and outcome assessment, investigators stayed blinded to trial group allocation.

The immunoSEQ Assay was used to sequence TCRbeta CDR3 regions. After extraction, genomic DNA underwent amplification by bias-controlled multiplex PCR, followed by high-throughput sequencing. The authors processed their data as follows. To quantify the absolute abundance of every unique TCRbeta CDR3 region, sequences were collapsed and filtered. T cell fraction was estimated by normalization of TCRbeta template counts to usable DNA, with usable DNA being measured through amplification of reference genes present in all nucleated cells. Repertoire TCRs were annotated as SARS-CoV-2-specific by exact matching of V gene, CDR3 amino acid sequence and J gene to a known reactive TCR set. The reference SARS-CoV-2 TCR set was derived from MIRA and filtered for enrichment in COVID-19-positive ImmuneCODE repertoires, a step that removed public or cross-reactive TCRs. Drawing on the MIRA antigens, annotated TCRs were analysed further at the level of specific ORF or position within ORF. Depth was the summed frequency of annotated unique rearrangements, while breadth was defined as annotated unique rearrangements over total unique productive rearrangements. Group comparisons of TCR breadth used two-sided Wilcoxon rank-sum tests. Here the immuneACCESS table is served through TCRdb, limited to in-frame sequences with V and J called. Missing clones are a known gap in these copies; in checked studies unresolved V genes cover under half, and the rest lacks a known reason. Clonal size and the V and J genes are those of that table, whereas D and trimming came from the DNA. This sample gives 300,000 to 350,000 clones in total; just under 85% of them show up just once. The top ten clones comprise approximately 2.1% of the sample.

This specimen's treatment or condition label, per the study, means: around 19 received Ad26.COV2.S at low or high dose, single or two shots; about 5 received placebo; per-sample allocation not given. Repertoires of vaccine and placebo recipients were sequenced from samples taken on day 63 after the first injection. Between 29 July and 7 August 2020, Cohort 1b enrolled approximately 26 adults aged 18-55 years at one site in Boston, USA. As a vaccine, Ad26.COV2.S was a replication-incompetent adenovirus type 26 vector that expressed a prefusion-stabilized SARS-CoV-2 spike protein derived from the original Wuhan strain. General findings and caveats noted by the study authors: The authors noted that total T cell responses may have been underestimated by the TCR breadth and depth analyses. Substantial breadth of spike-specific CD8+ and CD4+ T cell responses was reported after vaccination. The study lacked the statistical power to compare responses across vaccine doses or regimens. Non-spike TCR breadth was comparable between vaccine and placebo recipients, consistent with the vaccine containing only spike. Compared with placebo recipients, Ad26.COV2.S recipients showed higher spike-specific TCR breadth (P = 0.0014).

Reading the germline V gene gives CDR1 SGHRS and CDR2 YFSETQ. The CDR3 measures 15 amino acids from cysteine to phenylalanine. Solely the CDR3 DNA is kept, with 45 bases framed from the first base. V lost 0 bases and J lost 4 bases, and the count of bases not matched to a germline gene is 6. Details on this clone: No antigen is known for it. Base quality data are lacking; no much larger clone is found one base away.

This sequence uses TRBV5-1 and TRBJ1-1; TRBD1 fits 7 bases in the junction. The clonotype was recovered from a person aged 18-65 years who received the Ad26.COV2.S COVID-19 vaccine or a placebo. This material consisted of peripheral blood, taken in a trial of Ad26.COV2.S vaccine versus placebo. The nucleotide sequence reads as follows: TGCGCCAGCAGCTTGGGTCAGGGGGTAAGCACTGAAGCTTTCTTT. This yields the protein CASSLGQGVSTEAFF.